Sequencing of this T cell receptor beta chain was carried out in a study of T cells in Graves' hyperthyroidism and ophthalmopathy (dated by TCRdb to 2018 to 2020). Turning to the overall study: Peripheral blood samples were taken at initial diagnosis, before any treatment was given. To identify TCR V-J signatures that set the groups apart, the researchers used a discovery cohort of 95 to 100 patients, made up of roughly 45 with Graves' ophthalmopathy and 57 with stable Graves' hyperthyroidism. Whether ophthalmopathy could be predicted prospectively was tested in an independent validation cohort made up of roughly 20 hyperthyroidism patients plus 17 patients who later progressed to ophthalmopathy. The 90 to 100 discovery patients were randomly split 7:3 into training and test sets. In several Graves' hyperthyroidism patients, the study also compared T-cell repertoires from thyroid tissue with T-cell repertoires from blood. After sampling, hyperthyroidism patients received methimazole starting at 30 mg daily, and ophthalmopathy patients received high-dose intravenous methylprednisolone. The paper reports TCR Vbeta CDR3 sequencing of over 120 peripheral blood samples: over 40 ophthalmopathy, fewer than 80 hyperthyroidism and approximately 17 progressor patients. The paper's findings and limits, for the study overall: Ophthalmopathy was separated from stable hyperthyroidism by a 13 V-J signature model, with approximately 86% sensitivity and approximately 81% specificity obtained in cross-validation and 80%/75% obtained in testing. Most expanded thyroid clonotypes (frequency above 0.001) were also detected in blood, a finding suggesting that blood repertoires may reflect thyroid immune responses. In validation, the model predicted progression to ophthalmopathy with roughly 66% sensitivity and 72.22% specificity, a median of 6.5 months before onset. No statistical method was used to fix the sample size in advance, and group allocation was not hidden from the investigators.

The TCR beta CDR3 regions were amplified from RNA transcripts. A first-round RT-PCR of the TCR CDR3 used the HTBI primer set with the Qiagen OneStep RT-PCR kit. Libraries were constructed in a second round of multiplex PCR, after which size selection and purification were performed. The libraries were sequenced on an Illumina HiSeq2000 using paired-end 100 bp reads. From the authors' description of their analysis: Raw data were processed with SOAPnuke, discarding reads with adapters, uncalled bases, mean Phred below 15, or no exact constant-primer or identifier match. COPE v1.2.5 was used to merge the high-quality paired reads, and each unique nucleotide sequence was defined as a clonotype. Clonotypes were aligned to IMGT TRBV, TRBD and TRBJ reference segments using MiTCR v1.1. The analysis was restricted to V-J combinations with a frequency above 0.0001, which together covered 99.2% of the repertoires. A TCS score was defined as the ratio between F50 (clonal expansion) and ExV (chaos), using BLOSUM62-based TCRdist between CDR3 peptides within each V-J. Welch's t-statistics and random forest reduced roughly 530 V-J features to 13, which were used in a naive Bayes classifier (R e1071). TCRdb reprocessing: public reads trimmed at Q25 with fastp, clones called with MiXCR, in-frame beta chains kept. CDR3 protein sequences are deduplicated, and each keeps its most common genes and DNA. The V and J calls reflect TCRdb's pipeline rather than the authors' work. In all, the sample holds some 300,000 distinct CDR3 sequences, and roughly 19% of those were seen once. The top ten clones comprise about two fifths of the sample.

From cysteine to phenylalanine, the CDR3 is 16 amino acids long. The retained sequence is limited to the CDR3, 48 bases, with the frame set at the first base. Cut back by 7 bases and 6 bases, the V and J ends lie 21 bases apart. Based on the germline V gene, the CDR1 and CDR2 sequences are MDHEN and SYDVKM. This clonotype was seen ten or more times. Its antigen remains undetermined. Within one base of it there is no much larger clone, and no base qualities were kept. Moderately to severely active disease, a Clinical Activity Score of at least 3, a NOSPECS grade of at least 4, and a duration under 3 months were present in ophthalmopathy patients. Any patient with an uncontrolled infection, another autoimmune disease, pregnancy or lactation was excluded. Diagnoses relied on clinical symptoms, serum thyroxine and TRAb, thyroid ultrasound and orbital computed tomography. PBMCs were separated from around 9.1 ml of fresh peripheral blood using Ficoll-Paque density gradient centrifugation. Trizol reagent was used to extract total RNA, and RNA quality was then checked on an Agilent 2100 Bioanalyzer.

Input material: blood. The V gene is TRBV28 and the J gene is TRBJ2-2; TRBD1 is a possible D gene, resting on 6 matching bases. This receptor was taken from a man aged 45-65 years with Graves' ophthalmopathy. The CDR3 region reads CASNIGGHLLAGELFF. The DNA sequence follows: TGTGCCAGCAACATTGGGGGACACCTTCTAGCCGGGGAGCTGTTTTTT.